Here is one T cell receptor (beta chain) with its context. The sample belongs to a study of CD8+CD57+ T cells in acquired aplastic anemia. Study-wide background: Roughly 3.2 ug was the average amount of DNA from sorted CD4+ and CD8+ cells.

V lost 7 bases to trimming and J lost 7 bases; unmatched junction nucleotides: 12. The CDR3 loop spans 16 amino acids. Germline-derived CDR1 and CDR2 are LGHDT and YNNKEL (reference sequence). TCR beta VDJ and CDR3 were profiled, and genomic DNA was the template. Each CDR3 protein gets one entry after TCRdb re-called the reads with MiXCR. The sample holds about 420,000 distinct CDR3 sequences, 55% to 75% seen once. Sequencing was performed on sorted CD4+, CD8+, or CD8+CD57+ T cells (not recorded which) from PBMCs. The receptor was derived from a human donor in good health, serving as a control. The rearrangement links TRBV3-1 to TRBJ2-1; 11 bases fit TRBD1. The CDR3 loop is CASTPRDRGARNEQFF. For the CDR3, the DNA is TGTGCCAGCACCCCCCGGGACAGGGGGGCACGGAATGAGCAGTTCTTC.